The 31 T cell receptor beta chains reported below all come from one sample, sequenced in a study of T cell responses to AZD1222 COVID-19 vaccine. Here immunoSEQ multiplex PCR was the method, and the copy in TCRdb shows in-frame clones only, minus some. The sample carries roughly 120,000 clones, about nine tenths recorded once. The specimen was peripheral blood, collected 28 days after the second AZD1222 dose. The receptors here all came from an adult who received the AZD1222 COVID-19 vaccine.

This chain joins TRBV12-3 or TRBV12-4 and TRBJ1-4, with TRBD1 matching 9 bases. The CDR3 loop spans 13 amino acids. The ends lost 1 base at V and 10 bases at J; junction bases unmatched: 1. The CDR3 region is CASSLVTGGKLFF. CDR3 in DNA: TGTGCCAGCAGTTTAGTGACAGGGGGAAAACTGTTTTTT.

V and J are TRBV12-3 or TRBV12-4 and TRBJ1-2, with a tentative D call TRBD1 (6 bases). Deletions cut 6 bases from V and 6 bases from J, with 11 bases between. This CDR3 region has 12 residues. Written as DNA, the CDR3 is TGTGCCAGCAGCCCCCCAGGGGATGGCTACACCTTC. It yields the protein CASSPPGDGYTF.

This chain links TRBV7-9 with TRBJ2-3; D remains ambiguous. Deletions cut 4 bases from V and 3 bases from J, with 8 bases between. CDR3 length: 13 residues. Germline V gene lookup returns CDR1 SEHNR and CDR2 FQNEAQ (reference sequence). This CDR3 is CASSSYVTDTQYF. The CDR3 coding sequence is TGTGCCAGCAGCTCGTACGTTACAGATACGCAGTATTTT.

The V call is TRBV3-1 (or the pseudogene TRBV3-2), the J call TRBJ1-4, with TRBD1 as a possible D gene (6 bases). CDR1 and CDR2 (germline): LGHDT, YNNKEL (reference sequence). V was pared by 1 base and J by 8 bases, with 14 bases between. CDR3 length equals 15 residues. Here the CDR3 reads CASSQVTGREEKLFF. CDR3 nucleotides: TGTGCCAGCAGCCAAGTCACAGGGAGAGAGGAAAAACTGTTTTTT.

The CDR3 nucleotides are TGCGCCAGCAGGATGACTAGCGGCGGGGTTGATACGCAGTATTTT. This encodes CASRMTSGGVDTQYF. The chain has TRBV5-1 and TRBJ2-3; 9 nucleotides align to TRBD2. The CDR3 totals 15 residues. J lost 6 bases, V lost 5 bases, and 10 bases had no gene match. CDR1 SGHRS and CDR2 YFSETQ come from the germline V gene.

The chain is built from TRBV13 and TRBJ1-2; D is possibly TRBD1 (6 bases). Germline V gene lookup returns CDR1 PRHDT and CDR2 FYEKMQ (reference sequence). V gave up 3 bases and J gave up 5 bases, with 10 bases separating them. There are 13 residues in the CDR3. In nucleotides, the CDR3 is TGTGCCAGCAGCTTGAACAGGGTGTATGGCTACACCTTC. Protein sequence: CASSLNRVYGYTF. Combining the CDR3 with reference TRBV13 and TRBJ1-2 gives the whole variable domain AAGVIQSPRHLIKEKRETATLKCYPIPRHDTVYWYQQGPGQDPQFLISFYEKMQSDKGSIPDRFSAQQFSDYHSELNMSSLELGDSALYFCASSLNRVYGYTFGSGTRLTVV.

The CDR3: CASSSQGYTEAFF. In DNA, the CDR3 is TGCGCCAGCAGCTCACAGGGGTACACTGAAGCTTTCTTT. V is TRBV5-1 and J is TRBJ1-1; 7 bases match TRBD1. V dropped 3 bases and J dropped 3; count of bases not matched to a gene: 2. The CDR3 covers 13 residues. The germline V gene has CDR1 SGHRS and CDR2 YFSETQ.

The genes are TRBV9 and TRBJ1-2; 7 bases match TRBD1. This CDR3 has 15 residues. Germline lookup yields CDR1 SGDLS and CDR2 YYNGEE. V shed 3 bases, J shed 7 bases, and the junction held 12 bases outside the gene matches. CDR3 DNA sequence: TGTGCCAGCAGCGATTCCAGGGGGTTAGTCGGTGGCTACACCTTC. This encodes CASSDSRGLVGGYTF.

This clone was seen only a few times. This sequence joins TRBV5-6 and TRBJ1-1, with 9 bases identical to TRBD1. The CDR3 loop spans 14 amino acids. The V and J ends lost 4 bases and 5 bases, in that order; junction bases with no gene match: 6. Germline V CDR1 and CDR2: SGHDT, YYEEEE. DNA of the CDR3: TGTGCCAGCAGCCGGGACAGGGTCAATACTGAAGCTTTCTTT. As protein: CASSRDRVNTEAFF.

The V gene is TRBV27, the J gene TRBJ1-3, with 7 bases fitting TRBD1. CDR1 and CDR2 (germline): MNHEY, SMNVEV (reference sequence). The CDR3 extends over 15 amino acids. V lost 4 bases to trimming and J lost 2 bases; unmatched junction nucleotides: 5. The CDR3 sequence is CASSSTGRTGNTIYF. The CDR3 coding sequence is TGTGCCAGCAGTTCGACAGGGAGGACTGGAAACACCATATATTTT.

The chain recombines TRBV7-3 with TRBJ2-2; 12 bases match TRBD2. The germline gives CDR1 SGHTA, CDR2 FQGTGA. V lost 5 bases and J lost 6; bases outside the gene matches: 4. This CDR3 comprises 15 residues. The DNA for the CDR3 is TGTGCCAGCAGCCCCGGGACTAGCGGGCCCGGGGAGCTGTTTTTT. Its translation is CASSPGTSGPGELFF.

V and J are TRBV7-3 and TRBJ1-3, with D tentatively TRBD1 (5 bases). Trimming removed 1 base at V and 0 bases at J, with 10 bases between. Germline V gives CDR1 SGHTA, CDR2 FQGTGA. The CDR3 is made up of 16 amino acids. The CDR3 DNA is TGTGCCAGCAGCTTAAACCCGGGGGGCTCTGGAAACACCATATATTTT. It is translated as CASSLNPGGSGNTIYF. Supplemented by reference TRBV7-3 and TRBJ1-3, the full variable domain reads GAGVSQTPSNKVTEKGKYVELRCDPISGHTALYWYRQSLGQGPEFLIYFQGTGAADDSGLPNDRFFAVRPEGSVSTLKIQRTERGDSAVYLCASSLNPGGSGNTIYFGEGSWLTVV.

The V and J genes are TRBV5-6 and TRBJ1-2, with a weak D call TRBD1 (5 bases). Germline loops: CDR1 SGHDT, CDR2 YYEEEE. V dropped 1 base and J dropped 4 bases, with 11 bases sitting between them. The CDR3 has 14 residues. The CDR3 DNA reads as TGTGCCAGCAGCTTGCTGGGTAGGGGCTATGGCTACACCTTC. Protein sequence: CASSLLGRGYGYTF.

The chain couples TRBV7-6 to TRBJ1-1; no clear D gene. The V gene lost 5 bases and the J gene lost 4 bases, with 14 bases spanning the gap. Germline lookup yields CDR1 SGHVS and CDR2 FNYEAQ. The CDR3 has 14 residues. CDR3 sequence reads: CASSAVGVGTEAFF. The CDR3 DNA is TGTGCCAGCAGCGCAGTTGGAGTGGGCACTGAAGCTTTCTTT. Combining the CDR3 with reference TRBV7-6 and TRBJ1-1 gives the whole variable domain GAGVSQSPRYKVTKRGQDVALRCDPISGHVSLYWYRQALGQGPEFLTYFNYEAQQDKSGLPNDRFSAERPEGSISTLTIQRTEQRDSAMYRCASSAVGVGTEAFFGQGTRLTVV.

J is TRBJ1-1 and V is TRBV4-3; 8 bases are shared with TRBD1. Germline-derived CDR1 and CDR2 are LGHNA and YSLEER. The trim removed 4 bases at V and 7 bases at J, leaving 5 bases unmatched. The CDR3 has 13 residues. Here the CDR3 DNA reads TGCGCCAGCAGCCTTAACAGGGGGGATGAAGCTTTCTTT. It translates to CASSLNRGDEAFF.

The chain links TRBV5-4 to TRBJ2-2; D uncertain. CDR3 length equals 17 residues. V was clipped by 2 bases and J by 7 bases, with 21 bases between them. Germline assignment: CDR1 SGHNT and CDR2 YYREEE (reference sequence). CDR3 sequence reads: CASSFRHGSTNSGELFF. Here the CDR3 DNA reads TGTGCCAGCAGCTTCAGACACGGGTCCACAAATAGCGGGGAGCTGTTTTTT.

The gene calls are TRBV2 and TRBJ2-5; D gene unclear. Per germline, CDR1 SNHLY and CDR2 FYNNEI. Trimming removed 3 bases from V and 3 bases from J, with 11 bases in between. The CDR3 is 14 residues long. As DNA, the CDR3 is TGTGCCAGCAGTGATCTCCCCCTCAAAGAGACCCAGTACTTC. Translating gives CASSDLPLKETQYF.

This chain uses TRBV2 with TRBJ1-2, with D tentatively TRBD1 (6 bases). V lost 6 bases and J 3 bases, leaving 17 bases between the germline ends. This CDR3 comprises 15 residues. Germline V gene lookup returns CDR1 SNHLY and CDR2 FYNNEI. CDR3 sequence (DNA): TGTGCCAGCAGAGAAAGAGGACAGAGAGACTATGGCTACACCTTC. This translates into CASRERGQRDYGYTF.

The genes are TRBV28 and TRBJ1-1; 7 bases align to TRBD1. Germline CDR1 and CDR2: MDHEN and SYDVKM. This CDR3 has 12 amino acids. Losses at the gene ends were 6 bases for V and 4 bases for J; bases not matched to a gene: 2. The CDR3 region has the DNA TGTGCCAGCAGGTCAGGGGGCACTGAAGCTTTCTTT. This translates into CASRSGGTEAFF. The entire variable domain, with the rest obtained from reference TRBV28 and TRBJ1-1, is as follows: DVKVTQSSRYLVKRTGEKVFLECVQDMDHENMFWYRQDPGLGLRLIYFSYDVKMKEKGDIPEGYSVSREKKERFSLILESASTNQTSMYLCASRSGGTEAFFGQGTRLTVV.

This clone turned up a few times. J is TRBJ2-7 and V is TRBV9; 9 nucleotides align to TRBD1. Germline V gives CDR1 SGDLS, CDR2 YYNGEE. The trim removed 3 bases at V and 7 bases at J, leaving 8 bases unmatched. This CDR3 is built from 14 residues. The CDR3 sequence is CASSARQGEGEQYF. In nucleotides, the CDR3 is TGTGCCAGCAGCGCCCGACAGGGGGAGGGTGAGCAGTACTTC. Filled out from reference TRBV9 and TRBJ2-7, the complete variable domain reads DSGVTQTPKHLITATGQRVTLRCSPRSGDLSVYWYQQSLDQGLQFLIQYYNGEERAKGNILERFSAQQFPDLHSELNLSSLELGDSALYFCASSARQGEGEQYFGPGTRLTVT.

The chain joins TRBV3-1 (or the pseudogene TRBV3-2) to TRBJ1-2; TRBD1 might be the D (5 bases). The CDR3 consists of 14 residues. Looked up from germline, CDR1 is LGHDT and CDR2 is YNNKEL (reference sequence). Trimming pared 3 bases from V and 9 bases from J, leaving 17 bases between. The CDR3 reads CASSQGSGAQSYTF. DNA of the CDR3: TGTGCCAGCAGCCAGGGCTCCGGGGCGCAGAGCTACACCTTC.

The V gene is TRBV7-3, the J gene TRBJ2-5; weak D call: TRBD2 (5 bases). V dropped 1 base and J dropped 1 base, with 7 bases sitting between them. The germline gives CDR1 SGHTA, CDR2 FQGTGA. The length of the CDR3 is 14 residues. DNA of the CDR3: TGTGCCAGCAGCTTAAACCGGGGCCAAGAGACCCAGTACTTC. Its protein is CASSLNRGQETQYF.

The chain is built from TRBV9 and TRBJ1-2, with a weak D call TRBD1 (6 bases). Germline CDR1 is SGDLS and CDR2 is YYNGEE. Trimming took off 4 bases at V and 4 bases at J, with 14 bases between the two ends. CDR3 size: 14 residues. The CDR3, as DNA: TGTGCCAGCAGCTTCCAGCAGGGGTCCTATGGCTACACCTTC. As protein: CASSFQQGSYGYTF.

The rearrangement uses TRBV6-5 and TRBJ2-7; 9 bases match TRBD1. V lost 6 bases to trimming and J lost 6 bases; unmatched junction nucleotides: 12. Looked up from germline, CDR1 is MNHEY and CDR2 is SVGAGI. The CDR3 loop spans 15 amino acids. The CDR3 coding sequence is TGTGCCAGCAGAAATTCGGGACAGGGCCTGGGCGAGCAGTACTTC. Protein sequence: CASRNSGQGLGEQYF.

The V gene is TRBV9, the J gene TRBJ1-6; tentatively, D is TRBD1 (6 bases). Per the germline V gene, CDR1 is SGDLS and CDR2 is YYNGEE. Trimming cost V 0 bases and J 8 bases, with 15 bases left between them. The CDR3 runs to 16 residues. CDR3 bases: TGTGCCAGCAGCGTAGGGCCGATGGCAGGGGATTCACCCCTCCACTTT. It codes for CASSVGPMAGDSPLHF.

The rearrangement uses TRBV6-5 and TRBJ1-4, with TRBD1 matching 10 bases. This CDR3 region has 14 residues. Trimming at V came to 6 bases and at J to 11 bases, leaving 9 bases not matched to a gene. CDR1 is MNHEY, CDR2 SVGAGI, per germline. The CDR3 coding sequence is TGTGCCAGCAGCCTTCAGGACAGGGGGTTGAAACTGTTTTTT. As protein: CASSLQDRGLKLFF.

The V call is TRBV5-4, the J call TRBJ1-6, with no clear D. The CDR3 runs 15 residues. Looked up from germline, CDR1 is SGHNT and CDR2 is YYREEE (reference sequence). V was trimmed by 0 bases and J by 10 bases, leaving 14 bases between them. The CDR3: CASSLGFQIGSPLHF. The CDR3 nucleotides read TGTGCCAGCAGCTTGGGTTTTCAGATAGGGTCACCCCTCCACTTT.

J is TRBJ1-6 and V is TRBV4-1, with 7 bases that match TRBD1. Trimming at V came to 3 bases and at J to 4 bases, leaving 3 bases not matched to a gene. Germline CDR1 is MGHRA and CDR2 is YSYEKL. This CDR3 is 15 amino acids long. CDR3 sequence (DNA): TGCGCCAGCAGCCACCCGGGACAGTATAATTCACCCCTCCACTTT. Protein: CASSHPGQYNSPLHF.

V is TRBV2 and J is TRBJ1-5, with TRBD1 as a possible D gene (6 bases). Trimming pared 1 base from V and 6 bases from J, leaving 10 bases between. Germline values: CDR1 SNHLY, CDR2 FYNNEI. This CDR3 contains 14 residues. CDR3 amino acids: CASSEERGSQPQHF. The CDR3 DNA follows: TGTGCCAGCAGTGAAGAAAGGGGGAGTCAGCCCCAGCATTTT.

The chain carries TRBV28 and TRBJ1-4; D unresolved. The CDR3 spans 14 residues. V was shortened by 4 bases and J by 0 bases, with 6 bases between the two germline ends. Germline V gives CDR1 MDHEN, CDR2 SYDVKM. The CDR3 loop is CASSWTATNEKLFF. CDR3 coding DNA: TGTGCCAGCAGTTGGACTGCAACTAATGAAAAACTGTTTTTT.

The CDR3 is CASSFGANYGYTF. The CDR3 nucleotides read TGTGCCAGCAGCTTTGGAGCTAACTATGGCTACACCTTC. V gene TRBV7-9 combines with J gene TRBJ1-2, with unresolved D. V gave up 3 bases and J gave up 0 bases, with 5 bases separating them. Looked up from germline, CDR1 is SEHNR and CDR2 is FQNEAQ (reference sequence). The CDR3 contains 13 residues.